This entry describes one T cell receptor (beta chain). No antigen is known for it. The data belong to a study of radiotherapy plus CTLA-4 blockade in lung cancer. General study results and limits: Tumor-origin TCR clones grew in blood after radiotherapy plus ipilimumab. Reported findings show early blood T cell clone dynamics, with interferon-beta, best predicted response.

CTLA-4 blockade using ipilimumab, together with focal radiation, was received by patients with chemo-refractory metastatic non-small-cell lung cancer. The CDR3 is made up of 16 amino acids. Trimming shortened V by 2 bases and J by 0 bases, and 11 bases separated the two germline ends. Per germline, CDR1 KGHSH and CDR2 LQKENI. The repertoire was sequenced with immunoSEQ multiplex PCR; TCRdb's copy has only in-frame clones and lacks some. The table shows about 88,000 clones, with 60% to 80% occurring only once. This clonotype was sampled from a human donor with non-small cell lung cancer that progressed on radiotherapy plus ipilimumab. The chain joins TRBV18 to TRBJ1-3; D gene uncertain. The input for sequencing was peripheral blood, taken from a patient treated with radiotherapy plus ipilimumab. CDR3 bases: TGTGCCAGCTCACCAACTGGGCCTAGCTCTGGAAACACCATATATTTT. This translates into CASSPTGPSSGNTIYF. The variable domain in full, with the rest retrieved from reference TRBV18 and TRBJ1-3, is NAGVMQNPRHLVRRRGQEARLRCSPMKGHSHVYWYRQLPEEGLKFMVYLQKENIIDESGMPKERFSAEFPKEGPSILRIQQVVRGDSAAYFCASSPTGPSSGNTIYFGEGSWLTVV.